Listed here are 20 T cell receptor beta chains from one sample, sequenced in a study of OX40 agonist ivuxolimab in advanced cancers. This table comes from immunoSEQ multiplex PCR, and its TCRdb copy is limited to in-frame clones, with some not included. This table holds 30,000 to 40,000 clones, roughly 87% found once. The sample here was CD4+ or CD8+ T cells sorted from blood, taken in a trial of the OX40 agonist ivuxolimab. These receptors came from an adult with an advanced solid tumor such as melanoma, head and neck, liver or kidney cancer.

This clone came up once. The chain has TRBV28 and TRBJ2-3; TRBD1 matches 7 bases. Germline CDR1 MDHEN, CDR2 SYDVKM. The CDR3 has 14 amino acids. V trimming: 3 bases; J trimming: 4 bases; junction bases outside the gene matches: 4. The CDR3 DNA reads as TGTGCCAGCAGTTTTAGACAGGGCGCAGATACGCAGTATTTT. Its translation is CASSFRQGADTQYF.

The sample holds a few counts of this clone. This sequence joins TRBV19 and TRBJ2-2; unclear D gene. CDR1 is LNHDA and CDR2 is SQIVND in the germline V gene (reference sequence). Trimming removed 3 bases at V and 9 bases at J, with 8 bases between. The CDR3 covers 12 residues. The CDR3 nucleotides are TGTGCCAGTAGTATCGGCAGGAGGGAGCTGTTTTTT. Translated, it gives CASSIGRRELFF.

This CDR3 is CASSPPRGAGELFF. CDR3 sequence (DNA): TGTGCCAGCAGCCCCCCGCGGGGCGCCGGGGAGCTGTTTTTT. This chain connects TRBV11-3 to TRBJ2-2; TRBD2 might be the D (6 bases). This CDR3 contains 14 residues. Trimming removed 5 bases at V and 6 bases at J, with 13 bases between. Germline V gives CDR1 SGHNT, CDR2 YENEEA.

The V gene is TRBV18, the J gene TRBJ1-2, with D possibly being TRBD1 (5 bases). This CDR3 comprises 12 residues. Germline lookup yields CDR1 KGHSH and CDR2 LQKENI. The V end lost 8 bases, the J end lost 7 bases, and 14 bases lay between the germline ends. The CDR3 DNA reads as TGTGCCAGCCTAGGGGTTTCAGGTGGCTACACCTTC. Protein sequence: CASLGVSGGYTF.

Concerning this clone: The junction shows a germline mismatch at one end, possibly a read error. CDR3 protein: CASKGTGIIVNTEAFF. The CDR3 region has the DNA TGTGCTAGTAAGGGAACAGGGATAATTGTGAACACTGAAGCTTTCTTT. The J gene is TRBJ1-1, the V gene TRBV19; D is possibly TRBD1 (6 bases). Germline V gives CDR1 LNHDA, CDR2 SQIVND (reference sequence). This CDR3 is 16 amino acids long.

This chain links TRBV7-6 with TRBJ2-1, with a possible D match to TRBD1 (6 bases). This CDR3 spans 12 amino acids. Trimming cost V 1 base and J 9 bases, with 7 bases left between them. Per the germline V gene, CDR1 is SGHVS and CDR2 is FNYEAQ. CDR3 region: CASSLVGAEQFF. The DNA of the CDR3 is TGTGCCAGCAGCTTAGTGGGGGCTGAGCAGTTCTTC.

This sequence joins TRBV7-9 and TRBJ2-3; weak D call: TRBD2 (5 bases). CDR1 and CDR2 (germline): SEHNR, FQNEAQ (reference sequence). The germline V and J ends were trimmed by 8 bases and 2 bases, with 17 bases remaining between them. There are 15 residues in the CDR3. The CDR3 DNA reads as TGTGCCAGCGCCCCCTCGACTACCTCCACAGATACGCAGTATTTT. Its translation is CASAPSTTSTDTQYF.

The chain joins TRBV5-1 to TRBJ2-2; D is uncertain. This CDR3 comprises 16 residues. The V gene's germline CDR1 is SGHRS and CDR2 YFSETQ. Trimming removed 1 base at V and 7 bases at J, with 17 bases between. The CDR3 sequence is CASSLRHGSSNGELFF. Written as DNA, the CDR3 is TGCGCCAGCAGCTTGAGACATGGGTCCTCAAACGGGGAGCTGTTTTTT.

This clone has just one count. The rearrangement uses TRBV15 and TRBJ1-5; 9 bases line up with TRBD1. Per the germline V gene, CDR1 is LNHNV and CDR2 is YYDKDF (reference sequence). CDR3 length: 16 residues. The trim removed 5 bases at V and 3 bases at J, leaving 8 bases unmatched. The CDR3 is CATSSQDRGYNQPQHF. Here the CDR3 DNA reads TGTGCCACCAGCTCCCAGGACAGGGGCTACAATCAGCCCCAGCATTTT.

The chain couples TRBV5-1 to TRBJ1-1, with D tentatively TRBD1 (5 bases). From germline, CDR1 is SGHRS and CDR2 YFSETQ. The ends were cut back, 0 bases at V and 1 base at J, with 10 bases in the middle. This CDR3 comprises 15 residues. The CDR3 loop is CASSLGLTGNTEAFF. As DNA, the CDR3 is TGCGCCAGCAGCTTGGGCCTAACAGGGAACACTGAAGCTTTCTTT.

DNA of the CDR3: TGCAGTGCCACGACAGGGAGTGGCTACACCTTC. It encodes CSATTGSGYTF. The rearrangement uses TRBV20-1 and TRBJ1-2; 7 nucleotides match TRBD1. V trimming: 6 bases; J trimming: 7 bases; junction bases outside the gene matches: 5. CDR1 is DFQATT and CDR2 is SNEGSKA in the germline V gene (reference sequence). The length of the CDR3 is 11 residues.

This clone appeared a single time. The conserved closing phenylalanine or tryptophan is absent in this CDR3, likely reflecting a read error. The V call is TRBV6-1, the J call TRBJ1-1; no reliable D call. Germline loops: CDR1 MNHNS, CDR2 SASEGT. This CDR3 region has 17 residues. Trimming shortened V by 1 base and J by 10 bases, and 25 bases separated the two germline ends. The DNA for the CDR3 is TGTGCCAGCAGTGAAGATCCTAACGGGCCGACCCTCCGACGAGCTTTCCTT. Translation: CASSEDPNGPTLRRAFL.

This sequence joins TRBV5-6 and TRBJ1-2; possible D gene TRBD1, 5 bases. The CDR3 loop spans 13 amino acids. Trimming shortened V by 0 bases and J by 7 bases, and 10 bases separated the two germline ends. Germline V gives CDR1 SGHDT, CDR2 YYEEEE. CDR3 coding DNA: TGTGCCAGCAGCTTGGGGGGCAGTCTTGGCTACACCTTC. Its translation is CASSLGGSLGYTF.

V is TRBV5-5 and J is TRBJ2-7, with 8 bases matching TRBD1. The junction had 6 bases not matched to a gene; V was cut back by 4 bases and J by 3 bases. The CDR3 is made up of 14 amino acids. Per germline, CDR1 SGHKS and CDR2 YYEKEE (reference sequence). CDR3 sequence reads: CASSPDRDYYEQYF. The CDR3, as DNA: TGTGCCAGCAGCCCGGACAGGGATTACTACGAGCAGTACTTC.

This clone came up a few times. The chain links TRBV30 to TRBJ1-1; D might be TRBD1 (5 bases). Trimming removed 1 base at V and 7 bases at J, with 10 bases between. The CDR3 has 12 amino acids. The germline CDR1 and CDR2 sequences are GTSNPN and SVGIG (reference sequence). CDR3 sequence: CAWSEGTDEAFF. The CDR3 bases are TGTGCCTGGAGTGAGGGGACGGATGAAGCTTTCTTT.

The V gene is TRBV14, the J gene TRBJ2-1; D remains unclear. Trimming removed 1 base from V and 7 bases from J, with 5 bases in between. The CDR3 runs to 12 residues. Germline V gene lookup returns CDR1 SGHDN and CDR2 FVKESK. CDR3 residues: CASSQGLNEQFF. In DNA form, the CDR3 reads TGTGCCAGCAGCCAAGGTTTAAATGAGCAGTTCTTC.

The chain links TRBV7-3 to TRBJ2-7, with D possibly TRBD1 on 5 matching bases. Trimming took off 1 base at V and 5 bases at J, with 18 bases between the two ends. The CDR3 is 16 amino acids. Germline values: CDR1 SGHTA, CDR2 FQGTGA. CDR3 amino acids: CASSLNCWAGWNEQYF. DNA of the CDR3: TGTGCCAGCAGCTTAAACTGCTGGGCAGGGTGGAACGAGCAGTACTTC.

V gene TRBV4-1 combines with J gene TRBJ1-2; D perhaps matches TRBD1 (6 bases). The CDR3 runs 17 residues. Trimming stripped 3 bases from V and 4 bases from J, with 21 bases between. CDR1 is MGHRA and CDR2 is YSYEKL in the germline V gene. The CDR3 sequence is CASSHLPATGAGYGYTF. CDR3 in DNA: TGCGCCAGCAGCCATTTACCCGCGACAGGCGCCGGCTATGGCTACACCTTC.

The CDR3 sequence is CATSSHLHDMIGYTF. DNA for the CDR3: TGTGCCACCAGTAGTCACCTTCATGACATGATCGGCTACACCTTC. This chain connects TRBV15 to TRBJ1-2; D not resolved. The V gene lost 6 bases and the J gene lost 8 bases, with 22 bases spanning the gap. Germline V gives CDR1 LNHNV, CDR2 YYDKDF (reference sequence). This CDR3 contains 15 residues.

V gene TRBV7-2 combines with J gene TRBJ2-5; 9 bases map to TRBD1. TRBJ2-7 explains the end of the DNA better; the J call may be wrong. The CDR3 runs to 16 residues. From germline, CDR1 is SGHTA and CDR2 FQGNSA. The CDR3 DNA sequence: TGTGCCAGCAGCTTAGTCCCGGGACAGGGTAGTCCCGAGCAGTACTTC. Its protein product is CASSLVPGQGSPEQYF.